Following are 8 T cell receptor beta chains from one sample sequenced in a study of metastatic and nonmetastatic thyroid tumors. Thyroid surgery was preceded by no treatment in any patient. TCRdb used MiXCR to call clones anew from the PCR reads. Here the sample spans about 33,000 clones, about a sixth being singletons. The sequenced material came from blood. These receptors were taken from a female donor with papillary thyroid cancer or a benign thyroid nodule (not recorded which). Some clones in this sample may be carry-over from other donors' samples.

This clone was found many times. This rearrangement joins TRBV6-1 to TRBJ2-1; possibly TRBD2 for D (5 bases). Germline loops: CDR1 MNHNS, CDR2 SASEGT. With 5 bases removed from V and 9 bases from J, the gap between germline ends came to 8 bases. CDR3 length equals 11 residues. The CDR3 here is CASSLGLEQFF. The CDR3 DNA sequence: TGTGCCAGCAGTCTCGGACTTGAGCAGTTCTTC.

Many counts were recorded for this clone. The rearrangement links TRBV28 to TRBJ2-2, with 7 bases lining up with TRBD2. Germline V gene data show CDR1 as MDHEN and CDR2 as SYDVKM. There are 13 residues in the CDR3. The trim removed 11 bases at V and 2 bases at J, leaving 5 bases unmatched. CDR3 in amino acids: CASGGVNTGELFF. CDR3 in DNA: TGTGCCTCGGGGGGTGTAAACACCGGGGAGCTGTTTTTT. Complete variable domain (other parts from reference TRBV28 and TRBJ2-2): DVKVTQSSRYLVKRTGEKVFLECVQDMDHENMFWYRQDPGLGLRLIYFSYDVKMKEKGDIPEGYSVSREKKERFSLILESASTNQTSMYLCASGGVNTGELFFGEGSRLTVL.

At least ten counts were recorded for this clone. This chain joins TRBV20-1 and TRBJ1-2, with TRBD1 matching 7 bases. The germline V gene encodes CDR1 DFQATT and CDR2 SNEGSKA (reference sequence). With V trimmed by 6 bases and J by 5 bases, 12 bases remained unmatched. The CDR3 spans 14 residues. This CDR3 is CSAPTIDRVYGYTF. The CDR3 DNA is TGCAGTGCACCCACAATAGACAGGGTTTATGGCTACACCTTC.

This clone was detected many times. The chain links TRBV28 to TRBJ1-5; D is possibly TRBD1 (5 bases). Trimming left V 7 bases short and J 0 bases short, with 16 bases between. The CDR3 extends over 16 amino acids. Germline assignment: CDR1 MDHEN and CDR2 SYDVKM. CDR3 bases: TGTGCCAGCATGCCATTGGGGCGGGATAGCAATCAGCCCCAGCATTTT. Translated, it gives CASMPLGRDSNQPQHF.

This clone was seen ten or more times. The gene calls are TRBV9 and TRBJ1-3, with D maybe TRBD1 (5 bases). Trimming took 6 bases from V and 5 from J, leaving 21 bases between them. This CDR3 spans 16 amino acids. Per the germline V gene, CDR1 is SGDLS and CDR2 is YYNGEE. CDR3 amino acids: CASIPPPPGIRNTIYF. The CDR3 DNA sequence: TGTGCCAGCATCCCCCCCCCCCCAGGGATCCGAAACACCATATATTTT.

The V call is TRBV20-1, the J call TRBJ1-4, with 9 bases that match TRBD1. Germline CDR1 is DFQATT and CDR2 is SNEGSKA (reference sequence). The CDR3 totals 14 residues. The ends lost 4 bases at V and 5 bases at J; junction bases unmatched: 5. The CDR3 region has the DNA TGCAGTGCTAAACAGGGGGCGCGGAATGAAAAACTGTTTTTT. It translates to CSAKQGARNEKLFF.

This clone came up many times. The chain combines TRBV5-4 with TRBJ1-1, with 7 bases identical to TRBD1. J gave up 4 bases and V 2 bases, and 2 bases lay outside the gene matches. CDR1 SGHNT and CDR2 YYREEE come from the germline V gene (reference sequence). This CDR3 is 13 amino acids long. This CDR3 reads CASSFQGGTEAFF. The CDR3 DNA is TGTGCCAGCAGCTTTCAGGGGGGCACTGAAGCTTTCTTT. The variable domain in full, completed from reference TRBV5-4 and TRBJ1-1, reads ETGVTQSPTHLIKTRGQQVTLRCSSQSGHNTVSWYQQALGQGPQFIFQYYREEENGRGNFPPRFSGLQFPNYSSELNVNALELDDSALYLCASSFQGGTEAFFGQGTRLTVV.

This clone is medium-sized in the sample. The genes are TRBV20-1 and TRBJ2-7; D not resolved. Between the trimmed V and J ends, which lost 6 bases and 7 bases, there was a span of 22 bases. CDR1 is DFQATT and CDR2 is SNEGSKA in the germline V gene (reference sequence). The CDR3 extends over 14 amino acids. CDR3 residues: CSAETASEVREQYF. The CDR3 DNA reads as TGCAGTGCCGAAACAGCATCTGAAGTTAGGGAGCAGTACTTC.